This TCR beta chain was identified in a study of neurological immune-mediated disorders. The study, taken as a whole, reports: Healthy controls had more TCR clonal expansion than multiple sclerosis, which showed the least, whereas HTLV-1-associated myelopathy showed the most.

Every sequencing run gave over 200 million TCR-beta sequences, taken from 15-18 subjects. TCRdb passed the 5' RACE reads through MiXCR, listing each CDR3 protein once. Of approximately 30,000 distinct CDR3 sequences listed, 10% to 15% were seen once; the top ten hold roughly 5.6%. This clonotype was counted many times. Its antigen is not identified. Germline values: CDR1 SGDLS, CDR2 YYNGEE. V lost 0 bases, J lost 2 bases, and 9 bases lay in between. This CDR3 comprises 14 residues. The time point: technical triplicate 2. The sorted libraries involved the use of 850,000 to 1,000,000 CD4+ or CD8+ T cells.

The receptor was derived from a female donor with HTLV-1-associated myelopathy (HAM/TSP). The V and J genes are TRBV9 and TRBJ2-7; no definite D call. Sequencing used CD4+ T cells from blood. The CDR3 coding sequence is TGTGCCAGCAGCGTAGACGTGGGTCCCTACGAGCAGTACTTC. Translating it yields CASSVDVGPYEQYF.